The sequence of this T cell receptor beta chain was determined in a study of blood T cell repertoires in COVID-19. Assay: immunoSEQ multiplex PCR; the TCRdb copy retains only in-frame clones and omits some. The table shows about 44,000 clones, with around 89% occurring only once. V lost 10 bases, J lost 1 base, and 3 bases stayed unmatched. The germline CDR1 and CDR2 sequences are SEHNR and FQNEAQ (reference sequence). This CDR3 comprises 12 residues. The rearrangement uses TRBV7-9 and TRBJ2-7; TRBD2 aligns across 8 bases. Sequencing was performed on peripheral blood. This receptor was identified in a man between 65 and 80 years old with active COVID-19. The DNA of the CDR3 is TGTGCCACCAAGCGGGAGTCCTACGAGCAGTACTTC. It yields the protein CATKRESYEQYF.